This T cell receptor (beta chain) was sequenced for a study of blood T cell repertoires in COVID-19. Overall study: Whether acute or convalescent, the COVID-19 samples came from the United States, Italy and Spain. Sample material is recorded as cDNA or gDNA derived from T cells, B-cell-depleted T cells, or PBMCs.

Authors' methods: Nucleated cell counts were estimated from reference gene primer amplification. Repertoires were generated with immunoSEQ multiplex PCR, while TCRdb's copy carries only in-frame clones and drops some. That table is the source of V, J and clone size, and D and trimming were worked out from the DNA. The data contain around 300,000 clones, approximately 87% of them singletons. The CDR3 totals 11 residues. CDR1 MNHEY and CDR2 SMNVEV come from the germline V gene (reference sequence). V was clipped by 8 bases and J by 7 bases, with 12 bases between them. This rearrangement joins TRBV27 to TRBJ2-7, with D hard to call. Material: peripheral blood. The sequence was collected from a woman aged 45-60 years with active or convalescent COVID-19. In nucleotides, the CDR3 is TGTGCCAGCCGAGGCTCAAGTGAGCAGTACTTC. It specifies CASRGSSEQYF.